This T cell receptor beta chain appears in the sequencing data of a study of CD8 T cells in ankylosing spondylitis. Germline CDR1 is SGHRS and CDR2 is YFSETQ. V lost 4 bases to trimming and J lost 4 bases, with 26 bases between them. CDR3 size: 18 residues. TCRdb independently ran MiXCR on the 5' RACE reads; one entry per CDR3 protein. The table shows tens of thousands of distinct CDR3 sequences, with 27% occurring only once. A few counts support this clonotype. Sample: blood, either unsorted or a sorted T cell fraction (not recorded which). This TCR derives from a male donor with ankylosing spondylitis or in good health (not recorded which). This chain joins TRBV5-1 and TRBJ1-2; tentative D call: TRBD1 (6 bases). The CDR3 is CASSQRSSWTETSYGYTF. CDR3 nucleotide sequence: TGCGCCAGCAGCCAAAGGAGTTCATGGACAGAAACGTCCTATGGCTACACCTTC.